The source of this TCR beta chain is a study of T cells in Graves' hyperthyroidism and ophthalmopathy. RNA transcripts were the template for amplifying TCR beta CDR3 regions. The HTBI primer set served for first-round RT-PCR of the TCR CDR3. Each CDR3 protein gets one entry after TCRdb re-called the multiplex PCR reads with MiXCR. The sample lists under 350,000 distinct CDR3 sequences, about 18% occurring once. The germline CDR1 and CDR2 sequences are SNHLY and FYNNEI. There are 13 residues in the CDR3. The V gene lost 10 bases and the J gene lost 2 bases, with 9 bases spanning the gap. Pregnant or lactating patients were excluded, as were those with uncontrolled infection or other autoimmune disease.

The TCR comes from a woman between 45 and 60 years old with Graves' hyperthyroidism. The chain joins TRBV2 to TRBJ2-6, with a tentative D call TRBD1 (6 bases). Source material: blood. Written as DNA, the CDR3 is TGTGCCACCCGACAGGCTGGGGCCAACGTCCTGACTTTC. It specifies CATRQAGANVLTF.